This T cell receptor (beta chain) came from a study of blood T cells in healthy people across ages. This CDR3 has 15 amino acids. V dropped 0 bases and J dropped 2 bases, with 11 bases sitting between them. Germline V gene sequence: CDR1 DFQATT, CDR2 SNEGSKA (reference sequence). It was with a sample-barcoded 5' primer and a J-beta primer mix that a second PCR of about 6 to 11 cycles was run. TCRdb independently ran MiXCR on the 5' RACE reads; one entry per CDR3 protein. The table records 1.2 million to 1.5 million distinct CDR3 sequences, about 43% of them present only once. Sequencing was done on a sample of blood. V gene TRBV20-1 combines with J gene TRBJ2-1; D is unclear. The receptor was isolated from a woman younger than 30 in good health. CDR3 nucleotides: TGCAGTGCTAGAGATTTTCCGAGAACCTACAATGAGCAGTTCTTC. Protein: CSARDFPRTYNEQFF.